This T cell receptor beta chain stems from a study of CD8 T cells in Susac syndrome. It was with random hexamers that roughly 0.5 to 1 ug RNA was reverse transcribed. One entry per CDR3 protein results from TCRdb running MiXCR on the immunoSEQ multiplex PCR reads. The table lists under 200,000 distinct CDR3 sequences, roughly 91% of them singletons, with approximately 0.09% in the top ten. Per the germline V gene, CDR1 is MNHEY and CDR2 is SMNVEV (reference sequence). The CDR3 is made up of 14 amino acids. The germline V and J ends were trimmed by 8 bases and 0 bases, with 13 bases remaining between them.

The V gene is TRBV27, the J gene TRBJ1-1, with D unclear. Sequenced material: CD4+ T cells from PBMCs. This sequence was found in a human donor with Susac syndrome. CDR3 amino acids: CASGIHDMNTEAFF. The CDR3 DNA follows: TGTGCCAGCGGTATCCATGACATGAACACTGAAGCTTTCTTT.